The next 8 T cell receptor beta chains were all read from a single sample in a study of T cells after yellow fever vaccination. MiXCR, run by TCRdb on the 5' RACE reads, gives a single entry per CDR3 protein. The sample yields 500,000 to 650,000 distinct CDR3 sequences, around a sixth seen once. The sample here was PBMCs, taken about 5 days after the first yellow fever vaccination. The receptor source for this set is a man aged 18 to 35 who received the YFV17D yellow fever vaccine.

Of note for this clonotype: A junction boundary mismatches the germline segment, possibly from a read error. V gene TRBV15 combines with J gene TRBJ2-3, with 7 bases matching TRBD2. This CDR3 contains 15 residues. CDR1 and CDR2 from the germline V gene are LNHNV and YYDKDF (reference sequence). CDR3 region: CATSRGGGPGDTLYF. In nucleotides, the CDR3 is TGTGCCACCAGCAGAGGGGGAGGGCCGGGAGATACGCTGTATTTT. Supplemented by reference TRBV15 and TRBJ2-3, the full variable domain reads DAMVIQNPRYQVTQFGKPVTLSCSQTLNHNVMYWYQQKSSQAPKLLFHYYDKDFNNEADTPDNFQSRRPNTSFCFLDIRSPGLGDTAMYLCATSRGGGPGDTLYFGPGTRLTVL.

The chain recombines TRBV7-9 with TRBJ1-2; tentative D call: TRBD1 (5 bases). V lost 11 bases to trimming and J lost 8 bases, with 15 bases between them. This CDR3 region has 11 residues. The germline CDR1 and CDR2 sequences are SEHNR and FQNEAQ (reference sequence). The CDR3 DNA reads as TGTGCCGGTTCAACAGGTTTCGGCTACACCTTC. It specifies CAGSTGFGYTF.

The chain employs TRBV20-1 and TRBJ2-7; 8 nucleotides agree with TRBD1. V was pared by 2 bases and J by 5 bases, with 8 bases of the junction left unmatched. Germline-derived CDR1 and CDR2 are DFQATT and SNEGSKA (reference sequence). This CDR3 has 14 residues. Here the CDR3 reads CSARRGQELHEQYF. The CDR3 coding sequence is TGCAGTGCTAGAAGGGGACAGGAACTCCACGAGCAGTACTTC.

This clonotype has only a few counts. The chain is built from TRBV4-1 and TRBJ2-5, with a weak D call TRBD2 (6 bases). The CDR3 has 15 amino acids. V was cut by 0 bases and J by 4 bases, with 12 bases left in between. The germline gives CDR1 MGHRA, CDR2 YSYEKL. The CDR3 here is CASSQERSGGETQYF. CDR3 sequence (DNA): TGCGCCAGCAGCCAAGAGAGGTCCGGGGGAGAGACCCAGTACTTC.

This clonotype was observed a few times. The rearrangement joins TRBV6-2 or TRBV6-3 to TRBJ2-3; TRBD1 matches at 7 bases. CDR3 size: 15 residues. The junction had 9 bases not matched to a gene; V was cut back by 6 bases and J by 3 bases. Germline CDR1 reads MNHEY; CDR2 reads SVGEGT. DNA of the CDR3: TGTGCCAGCAGCAAGACAGGGCTCTGGACAGATACGCAGTATTTT. Its protein product is CASSKTGLWTDTQYF.

This clonotype was detected a few times. The chain combines TRBV28 with TRBJ1-2, with D unclear. Germline V gives CDR1 MDHEN, CDR2 SYDVKM. The V end was cut by 5 bases, the J end by 8 bases, with 18 bases between. This CDR3 comprises 14 residues. The CDR3 spells CASSAGGSGRGYTF. The DNA for the CDR3 is TGTGCCAGCAGTGCGGGCGGATCGGGAAGAGGCTACACCTTC.

The chain uses TRBV3-1 and TRBJ2-1; 10 bases line up with TRBD2. With V trimmed by 4 bases and J by 3 bases, 3 bases remained unmatched. The CDR3 loop spans 15 amino acids. Germline values: CDR1 LGHDT, CDR2 YNNKEL (reference sequence). CDR3 DNA: TGTGCCAGCAGCCCTAGCGGGGGCCGCTACAATGAGCAGTTCTTC. It is translated as CASSPSGGRYNEQFF.

This clonotype appeared a few times. As DNA, the CDR3 is TGCGCCAGCAGCTTGGCATTGCCCTCGGATACGCAGTATTTT. It codes for CASSLALPSDTQYF. V and J are TRBV5-1 and TRBJ2-3; D unclear. The germline CDR1 and CDR2 sequences are SGHRS and YFSETQ. CDR3 size: 14 residues. V gave up 0 bases and J gave up 6 bases, with 11 bases separating them.